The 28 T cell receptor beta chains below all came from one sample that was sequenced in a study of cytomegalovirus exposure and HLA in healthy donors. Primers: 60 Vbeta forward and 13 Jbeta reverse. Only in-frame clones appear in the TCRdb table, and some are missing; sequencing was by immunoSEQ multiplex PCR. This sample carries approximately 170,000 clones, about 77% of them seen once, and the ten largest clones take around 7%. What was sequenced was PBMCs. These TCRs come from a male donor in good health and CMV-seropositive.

The CDR3 sequence: CASSVTGGYNSPLHF. CDR3 bases: TGTGCCAGCAGTGTGACAGGGGGTTATAATTCACCCCTCCACTTT. The rearrangement links TRBV2 to TRBJ1-6; 9 positions agree with TRBD1. The CDR3 length is 15 residues. CDR1 SNHLY and CDR2 FYNNEI come from the germline V gene. V was clipped by 4 bases and J by 4 bases; unmatched bases: 2.

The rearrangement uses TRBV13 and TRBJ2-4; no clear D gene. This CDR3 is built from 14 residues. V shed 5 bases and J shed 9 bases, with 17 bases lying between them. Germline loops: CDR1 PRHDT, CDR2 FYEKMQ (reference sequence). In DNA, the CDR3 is TGTGCCAGCAGCCCCCGCGGCCCTAGAAGCATTCAGTACTTC. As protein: CASSPRGPRSIQYF.

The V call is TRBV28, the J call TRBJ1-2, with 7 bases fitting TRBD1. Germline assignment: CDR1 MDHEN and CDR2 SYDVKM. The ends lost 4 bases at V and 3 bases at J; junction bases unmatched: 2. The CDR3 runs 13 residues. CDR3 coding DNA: TGTGCCAGCAGTTCAGGGGGATACTATGGCTACACCTTC. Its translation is CASSSGGYYGYTF.

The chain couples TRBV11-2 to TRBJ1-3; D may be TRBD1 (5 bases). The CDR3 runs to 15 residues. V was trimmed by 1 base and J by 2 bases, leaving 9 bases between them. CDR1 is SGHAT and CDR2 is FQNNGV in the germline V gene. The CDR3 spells CASSLGTSTGNTIYF. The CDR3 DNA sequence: TGTGCCAGCAGCTTAGGGACAAGCACTGGAAACACCATATATTTT.

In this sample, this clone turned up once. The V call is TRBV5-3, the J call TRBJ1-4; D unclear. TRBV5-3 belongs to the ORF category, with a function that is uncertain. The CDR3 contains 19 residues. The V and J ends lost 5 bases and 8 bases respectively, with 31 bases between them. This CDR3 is CARSPSGGDLALSAEKLFF. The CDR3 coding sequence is TGTGCCAGAAGTCCCTCGGGAGGAGATTTAGCCCTGTCCGCAGAAAAACTGTTTTTT.

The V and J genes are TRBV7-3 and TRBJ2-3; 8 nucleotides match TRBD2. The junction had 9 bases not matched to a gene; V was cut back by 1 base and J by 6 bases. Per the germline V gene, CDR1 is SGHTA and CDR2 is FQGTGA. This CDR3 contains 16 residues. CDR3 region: CASSLSGLAMVDTQYF. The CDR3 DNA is TGTGCCAGCAGCTTAAGCGGACTAGCAATGGTTGATACGCAGTATTTT. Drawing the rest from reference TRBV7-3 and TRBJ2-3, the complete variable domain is GAGVSQTPSNKVTEKGKYVELRCDPISGHTALYWYRQSLGQGPEFLIYFQGTGAADDSGLPNDRFFAVRPEGSVSTLKIQRTERGDSAVYLCASSLSGLAMVDTQYFGPGTRLTVL.

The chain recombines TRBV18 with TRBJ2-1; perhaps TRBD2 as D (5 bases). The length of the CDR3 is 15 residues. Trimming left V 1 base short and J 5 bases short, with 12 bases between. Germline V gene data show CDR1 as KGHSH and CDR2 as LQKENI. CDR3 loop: CASSPQGRGDNEQFF. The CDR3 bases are TGTGCCAGCTCACCACAGGGTCGGGGTGACAATGAGCAGTTCTTC.

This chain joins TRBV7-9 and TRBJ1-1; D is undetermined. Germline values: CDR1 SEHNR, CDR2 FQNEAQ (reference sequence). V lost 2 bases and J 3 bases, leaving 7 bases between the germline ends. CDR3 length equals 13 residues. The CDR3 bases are TGTGCCAGCAGCTTAAATCCGGACACTGAAGCTTTCTTT. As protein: CASSLNPDTEAFF. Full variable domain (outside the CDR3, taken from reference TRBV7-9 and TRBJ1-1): DTGVSQNPRHKITKRGQNVTFRCDPISEHNRLYWYRQTLGQGPEFLTYFQNEAQLEKSRLLSDRFSAERPKGSFSTLEIQRTEQGDSAMYLCASSLNPDTEAFFGQGTRLTVV.

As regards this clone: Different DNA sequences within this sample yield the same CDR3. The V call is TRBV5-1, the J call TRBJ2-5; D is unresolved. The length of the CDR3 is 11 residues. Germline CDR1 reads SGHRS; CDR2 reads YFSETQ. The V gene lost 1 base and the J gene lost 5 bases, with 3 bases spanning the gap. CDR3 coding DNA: TGCGCCAGCAGCTTGTCGGAGACCCAGTACTTC. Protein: CASSLSETQYF.

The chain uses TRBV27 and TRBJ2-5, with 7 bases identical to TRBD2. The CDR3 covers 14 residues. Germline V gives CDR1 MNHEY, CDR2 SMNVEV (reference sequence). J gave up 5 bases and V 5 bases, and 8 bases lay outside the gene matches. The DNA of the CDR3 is TGTGCCAGCAGTCCCCTTGGGGGGGACGAGACCCAGTACTTC. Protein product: CASSPLGGDETQYF.

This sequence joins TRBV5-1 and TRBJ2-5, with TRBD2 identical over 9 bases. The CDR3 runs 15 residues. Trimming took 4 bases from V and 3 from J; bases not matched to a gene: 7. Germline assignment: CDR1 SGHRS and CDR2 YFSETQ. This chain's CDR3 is CASSRGTSIEETQYF. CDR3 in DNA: TGCGCCAGCAGCCGGGGGACTAGCATTGAAGAGACCCAGTACTTC.

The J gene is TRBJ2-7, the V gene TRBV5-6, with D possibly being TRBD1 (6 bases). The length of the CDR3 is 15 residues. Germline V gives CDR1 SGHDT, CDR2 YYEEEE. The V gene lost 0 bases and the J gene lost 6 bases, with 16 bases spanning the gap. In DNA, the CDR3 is TGTGCCAGCAGCTTGGACAGGGAAGGAGGTACCGAGCAGTACTTC. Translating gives CASSLDREGGTEQYF.

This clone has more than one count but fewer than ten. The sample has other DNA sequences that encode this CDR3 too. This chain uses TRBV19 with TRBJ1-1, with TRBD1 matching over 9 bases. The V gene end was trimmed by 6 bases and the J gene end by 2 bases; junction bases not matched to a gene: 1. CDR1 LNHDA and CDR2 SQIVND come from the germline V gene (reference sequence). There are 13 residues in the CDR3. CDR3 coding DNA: TGTGCCAGTAGGGACAGGGGAAACACTGAAGCTTTCTTT. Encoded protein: CASRDRGNTEAFF.

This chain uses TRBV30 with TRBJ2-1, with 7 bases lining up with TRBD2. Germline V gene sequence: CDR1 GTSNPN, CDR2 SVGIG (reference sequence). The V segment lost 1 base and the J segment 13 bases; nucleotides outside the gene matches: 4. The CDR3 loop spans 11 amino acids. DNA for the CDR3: TGTGCCTGGAGTGGGGGGGGAACCCAGTTCTTC. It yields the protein CAWSGGGTQFF.

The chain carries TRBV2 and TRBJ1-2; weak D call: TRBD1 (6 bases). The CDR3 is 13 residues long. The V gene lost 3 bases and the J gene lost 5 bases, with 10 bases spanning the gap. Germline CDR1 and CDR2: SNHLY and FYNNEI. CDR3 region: CASSDSQGYGYTF. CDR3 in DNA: TGTGCCAGCAGTGATAGCCAGGGGTATGGCTACACCTTC. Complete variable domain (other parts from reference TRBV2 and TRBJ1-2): EPEVTQTPSHQVTQMGQEVILRCVPISNHLYFYWYRQILGQKVEFLVSFYNNEISEKSEIFDDQFSVERPDGSNFTLKIRSTKLEDSAMYFCASSDSQGYGYTFGSGTRLTVV.

In nucleotides, the CDR3 is TGTGCCAGCAGTCCGTACCCCGGGACAGGGGGAGAAAAACTGTTTTTT. This sequence encodes CASSPYPGTGGEKLFF. This chain uses TRBV27 with TRBJ1-4, with 11 bases that match TRBD1. With V trimmed by 5 bases and J by 8 bases, 10 bases remained unmatched. The CDR3 length is 16 residues. Germline CDR1 MNHEY, CDR2 SMNVEV (reference sequence).

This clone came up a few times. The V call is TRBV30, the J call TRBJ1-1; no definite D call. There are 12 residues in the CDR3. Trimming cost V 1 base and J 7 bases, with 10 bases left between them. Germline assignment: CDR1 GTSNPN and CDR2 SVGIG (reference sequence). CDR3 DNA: TGTGCCTGGAGTGGGCGGAAGAATGAAGCTTTCTTT. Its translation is CAWSGRKNEAFF.

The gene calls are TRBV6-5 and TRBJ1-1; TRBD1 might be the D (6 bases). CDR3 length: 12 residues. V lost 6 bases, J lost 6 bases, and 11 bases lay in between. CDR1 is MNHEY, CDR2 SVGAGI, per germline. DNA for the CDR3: TGTGCCAGCAGATCGACAGGTTCTGAAGCTTTCTTT. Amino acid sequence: CASRSTGSEAFF.

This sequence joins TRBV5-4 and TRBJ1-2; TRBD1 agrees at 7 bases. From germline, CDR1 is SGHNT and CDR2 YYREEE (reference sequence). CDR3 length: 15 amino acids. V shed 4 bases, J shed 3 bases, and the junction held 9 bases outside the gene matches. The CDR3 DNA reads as TGTGCCAGCAGCATCGACAGGGTAACAGACTATGGCTACACCTTC. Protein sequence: CASSIDRVTDYGYTF. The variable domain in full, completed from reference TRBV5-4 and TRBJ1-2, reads ETGVTQSPTHLIKTRGQQVTLRCSSQSGHNTVSWYQQALGQGPQFIFQYYREEENGRGNFPPRFSGLQFPNYSSELNVNALELDDSALYLCASSIDRVTDYGYTFGSGTRLTVV.

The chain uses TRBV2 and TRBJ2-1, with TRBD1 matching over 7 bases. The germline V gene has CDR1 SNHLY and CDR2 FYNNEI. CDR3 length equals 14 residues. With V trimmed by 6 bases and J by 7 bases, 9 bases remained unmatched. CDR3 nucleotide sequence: TGTGCCAGCAGAGACAACAGGGGTAGAAATGAGCAGTTCTTC. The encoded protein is CASRDNRGRNEQFF.

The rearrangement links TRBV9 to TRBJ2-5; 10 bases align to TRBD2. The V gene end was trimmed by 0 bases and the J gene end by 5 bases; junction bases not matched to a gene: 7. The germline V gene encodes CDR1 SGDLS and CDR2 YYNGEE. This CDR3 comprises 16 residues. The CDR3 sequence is CASSVGERGGLETQYF. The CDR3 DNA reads TGTGCCAGCAGCGTAGGGGAGCGGGGGGGCCTGGAGACCCAGTACTTC. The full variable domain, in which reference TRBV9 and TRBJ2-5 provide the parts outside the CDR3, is DSGVTQTPKHLITATGQRVTLRCSPRSGDLSVYWYQQSLDQGLQFLIQYYNGEERAKGNILERFSAQQFPDLHSELNLSSLELGDSALYFCASSVGERGGLETQYFGPGTRLLVL.

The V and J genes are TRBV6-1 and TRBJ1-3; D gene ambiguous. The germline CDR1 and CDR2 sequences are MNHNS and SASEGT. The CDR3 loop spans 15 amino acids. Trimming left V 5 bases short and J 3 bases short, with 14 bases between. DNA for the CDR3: TGTGCCAGCAGTCCGCCCGGGGAGCTTGGAAACACCATATATTTT. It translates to CASSPPGELGNTIYF.

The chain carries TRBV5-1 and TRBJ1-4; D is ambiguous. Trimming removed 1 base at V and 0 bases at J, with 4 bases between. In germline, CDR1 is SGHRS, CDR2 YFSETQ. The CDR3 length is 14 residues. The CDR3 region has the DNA TGCGCCAGCAGCTTGCTATCAACTAATGAAAAACTGTTTTTT. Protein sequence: CASSLLSTNEKLFF.

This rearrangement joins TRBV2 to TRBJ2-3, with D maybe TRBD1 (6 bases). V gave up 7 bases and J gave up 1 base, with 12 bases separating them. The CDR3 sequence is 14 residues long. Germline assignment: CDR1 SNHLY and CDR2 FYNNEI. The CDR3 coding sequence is TGTGCCAGCAAACAGGGAATTGGCACAGATACGCAGTATTTT. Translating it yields CASKQGIGTDTQYF.

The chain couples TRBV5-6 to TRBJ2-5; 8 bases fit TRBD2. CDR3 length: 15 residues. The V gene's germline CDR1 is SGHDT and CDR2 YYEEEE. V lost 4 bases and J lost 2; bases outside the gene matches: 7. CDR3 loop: CASSGLSGTQETQYF. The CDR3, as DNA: TGTGCCAGCAGCGGACTTAGCGGGACGCAAGAGACCCAGTACTTC. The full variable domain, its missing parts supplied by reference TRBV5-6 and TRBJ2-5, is DAGVTQSPTHLIKTRGQQVTLRCSPKSGHDTVSWYQQALGQGPQFIFQYYEEEERQRGNFPDRFSGHQFPNYSSELNVNALLLGDSALYLCASSGLSGTQETQYFGPGTRLLVL.

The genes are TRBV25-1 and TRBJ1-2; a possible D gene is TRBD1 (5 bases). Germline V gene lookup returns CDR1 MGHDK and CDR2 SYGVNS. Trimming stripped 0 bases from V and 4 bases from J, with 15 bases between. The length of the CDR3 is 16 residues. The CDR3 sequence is CASSEYITGLGYGYTF. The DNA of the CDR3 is TGTGCCAGCAGTGAATATATTACAGGCCTTGGCTATGGCTACACCTTC.

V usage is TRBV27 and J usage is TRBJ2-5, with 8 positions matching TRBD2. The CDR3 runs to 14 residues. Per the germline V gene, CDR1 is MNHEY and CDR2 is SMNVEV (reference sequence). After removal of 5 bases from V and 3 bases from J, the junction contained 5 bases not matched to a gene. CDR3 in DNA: TGTGCCAGCAGTCGCCTCGGGAGGGAAGAGACCCAGTACTTC. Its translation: CASSRLGREETQYF.

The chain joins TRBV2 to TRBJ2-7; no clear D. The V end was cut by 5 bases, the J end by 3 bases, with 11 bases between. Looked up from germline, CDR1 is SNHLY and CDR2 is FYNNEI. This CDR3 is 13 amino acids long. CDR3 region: CASSLAGNYEQYF. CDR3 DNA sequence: TGTGCCAGCAGTTTGGCAGGAAACTACGAGCAGTACTTC.